The 19 T cell receptor beta chains reported below all come from one sample, sequenced in a study of identical twins. TCRdb used MiXCR to reprocess the 5' RACE reads, holding one entry per CDR3 protein. The sample holds 200,000 to 250,000 distinct CDR3 sequences, 7.5% seen once. These same records also appear under a second study, on yellow fever vaccine responses in identical twins.

Sequencing was performed on memory (CD45RO+) T cells sorted from blood. These receptors all come from a woman aged 18-35 years in good health.

The V gene is TRBV28, the J gene TRBJ2-7; no clear D gene. The CDR3 is 14 residues long. The germline V gene has CDR1 MDHEN and CDR2 SYDVKM. V was clipped by 3 bases and J by 3 bases, with 12 bases between them. The CDR3: CASSLTSQVYEQYF. DNA of the CDR3: TGTGCCAGCAGTTTGACCTCGCAGGTCTACGAGCAGTACTTC.

The CDR3 DNA follows: TGCAGTGCTAGAAAGGGACAATCCTACAATGAGCAGTTCTTC. This translates into CSARKGQSYNEQFF. This chain uses TRBV20-1 with TRBJ2-1, with TRBD1 as a possible D gene (6 bases). The germline V and J ends were trimmed by 2 bases and 1 base, with 9 bases remaining between them. CDR3 length: 14 amino acids. Looked up from germline, CDR1 is DFQATT and CDR2 is SNEGSKA (reference sequence).

This clonotype turned up a few times. This chain joins TRBV20-1 and TRBJ2-4, with D possibly TRBD2 on 6 matching bases. The CDR3 has 14 residues. V was trimmed by 0 bases and J by 10 bases, leaving 16 bases between them. Germline V gene sequence: CDR1 DFQATT, CDR2 SNEGSKA (reference sequence). The CDR3 protein is CSARDPGGMNIQYF. Here the CDR3 DNA reads TGCAGTGCTAGAGATCCTGGGGGGATGAATATTCAGTACTTC.

This chain links TRBV6-1 with TRBJ2-1; 14 bases map to TRBD2. After removal of 7 bases from V and 0 bases from J, the junction contained 11 bases not matched to a gene. There are 19 residues in the CDR3. In germline, CDR1 is MNHNS, CDR2 SASEGT. The CDR3 sequence is CASKAGTSGGSSSYNEQFF. DNA for the CDR3: TGTGCCAGCAAAGCGGGGACTAGCGGGGGTTCCAGCTCCTACAATGAGCAGTTCTTC.

This clonotype was counted ten times or more. The genes are TRBV20-1 and TRBJ2-7; 13 bases match TRBD2. V trimming: 0 bases; J trimming: 6 bases; junction bases outside the gene matches: 8. The length of the CDR3 is 16 residues. Germline-derived CDR1 and CDR2 are DFQATT and SNEGSKA (reference sequence). The CDR3 DNA reads TGCAGTGCTAGAGAACTAGCGGGAGGGCCTCTATCCGAGCAGTACTTC. It specifies CSARELAGGPLSEQYF.

This clonotype was detected many times. The rearrangement uses TRBV11-2 and TRBJ2-5, with 7 bases aligning to TRBD2. V shed 7 bases and J 1 base; nucleotides not matched to a gene: 6. Germline V gene sequence: CDR1 SGHAT, CDR2 FQNNGV. The CDR3 spans 14 residues. Written as DNA, the CDR3 is TGTGCCAGCACCCTGAGCGGGATCCAAGAGACCCAGTACTTC. Amino acids: CASTLSGIQETQYF.

The chain carries TRBV6-1 and TRBJ2-7, with 9 bases fitting TRBD1. The CDR3 is 15 amino acids. V lost 3 bases, J lost 1 base, and 4 bases stayed unmatched. Germline CDR1 is MNHNS and CDR2 is SASEGT. The CDR3 DNA follows: TGTGCCAGCAGTGAGGCGGGACAGGGATCCTACGAGCAGTACTTC. Translated: CASSEAGQGSYEQYF.

This clonotype showed up just a few times. V gene TRBV18 combines with J gene TRBJ1-5; D gene unclear. This CDR3 has 15 residues. CDR1 KGHSH and CDR2 LQKENI come from the germline V gene. The V gene lost 3 bases and the J gene lost 4 bases, with 13 bases spanning the gap. The CDR3 region is CASSPLGQVNQPQHF. CDR3 coding DNA: TGTGCCAGCTCACCGCTGGGCCAGGTAAATCAGCCCCAGCATTTT.

Only a few counts were recorded for this clonotype. The rearrangement uses TRBV14 and TRBJ2-7, with a possible D match to TRBD2 (5 bases). V lost 2 bases and J 6 bases, leaving 11 bases between the germline ends. CDR1 is SGHDN and CDR2 is FVKESK in the germline V gene. CDR3 length equals 13 residues. In DNA, the CDR3 is TGTGCCAGCAGCCAAATCGCAGGAGGCGAGCAGTACTTC. It specifies CASSQIAGGEQYF.

This clonotype was counted at least ten times. V usage is TRBV25-1 and J usage is TRBJ2-5, with 7 bases that match TRBD2. The V and J ends lost 5 bases and 4 bases, in that order; junction bases with no gene match: 16. Germline CDR1 MGHDK, CDR2 SYGVNS. The CDR3 length is 17 residues. CDR3 nucleotide sequence: TGTGCCAGCAGTAGCGAGGCGGGGGTAATTTATGGAGAGACCCAGTACTTC. It translates to CASSSEAGVIYGETQYF.

The chain joins TRBV18 to TRBJ2-2; unclear D gene. There are 15 residues in the CDR3. Per germline, CDR1 KGHSH and CDR2 LQKENI. Trimming pared 1 base from V and 3 bases from J, leaving 9 bases between. The CDR3 is CASSPLQADTGELFF. Here the CDR3 DNA reads TGTGCCAGCTCACCACTGCAGGCGGACACCGGGGAGCTGTTTTTT.

The CDR3 loop reads CASSPPLLSSYNEQFF. The CDR3 coding sequence is TGCGCCAGCAGTCCTCCGTTACTCAGCTCCTACAATGAGCAGTTCTTC. The J gene is TRBJ2-1, the V gene TRBV5-1; D is unclear. The CDR3 sequence is 16 residues long. Trimming stripped 5 bases from V and 0 bases from J, with 15 bases between. The V gene's germline CDR1 is SGHRS and CDR2 YFSETQ.

This clonotype showed up many times. The rearrangement uses TRBV3-1 and TRBJ1-6, with D unclear. V was trimmed by 9 bases and J by 4 bases, leaving 10 bases between them. This CDR3 is built from 13 residues. Germline loops: CDR1 LGHDT, CDR2 YNNKEL (reference sequence). CDR3 protein: CASRTGYNSPLHF. The DNA for the CDR3 is TGTGCCAGTCGGACTGGATATAATTCACCCCTCCACTTT.

This clonotype was seen repeatedly, ten times or more. CDR3 DNA sequence: TGCAGTGCCCCAAACGCCGACAGGACACTCTCTGGAAACACCATATATTTT. Encoded protein: CSAPNADRTLSGNTIYF. The chain carries TRBV20-1 and TRBJ1-3, with D possibly TRBD1 on 6 matching bases. The CDR3 sequence is 17 residues long. The germline CDR1 and CDR2 sequences are DFQATT and SNEGSKA (reference sequence). Trimming stripped 6 bases from V and 0 bases from J, with 21 bases between.

This clonotype has a handful of counts. The chain joins TRBV27 to TRBJ2-4; TRBD2 is a possible D gene (5 bases). This CDR3 region has 14 residues. Germline V gene lookup returns CDR1 MNHEY and CDR2 SMNVEV (reference sequence). The V end was cut by 6 bases, the J end by 5 bases, with 14 bases between. As DNA, the CDR3 is TGTGCCAGCAGAAGGCGAGGGAACGAAAACATTCAGTACTTC. Protein sequence: CASRRRGNENIQYF.

In this sample, this clonotype turned up many times. The rearrangement joins TRBV11-2 to TRBJ2-5, with 10 positions matching TRBD2. The CDR3 sequence is 15 residues long. With V trimmed by 1 base and J by 4 bases, 3 bases remained unmatched. In germline, CDR1 is SGHAT, CDR2 FQNNGV. In nucleotides, the CDR3 is TGTGCCAGCAGCTTAGGAGTAGCGGGAGGAGAGACCCAGTACTTC. It codes for CASSLGVAGGETQYF.

The CDR3 bases are TGTGCCAGCAGGAAATCAGGGGGAAACACAGATACGCAGTATTTT. Its translation is CASRKSGGNTDTQYF. The genes are TRBV6-1 and TRBJ2-3, with TRBD1 identical over 7 bases. The CDR3 contains 15 residues. Germline V gene lookup returns CDR1 MNHNS and CDR2 SASEGT. Trimming removed 6 bases from V and 2 bases from J; junction bases left unmatched: 8.

This clonotype was observed a handful of times. The chain recombines TRBV10-3 with TRBJ2-5; D might be TRBD2 (5 bases). CDR3 length: 12 residues. The V end lost 10 bases, the J end lost 5 bases, and 14 bases lay between the germline ends. CDR1 is ENHRY, CDR2 SYGVKD, per germline. The CDR3 loop is CATNGGTETQYF. The DNA for the CDR3 is TGTGCCACCAATGGAGGTACCGAGACCCAGTACTTC.

This clonotype was seen many times. The rearrangement uses TRBV5-6 and TRBJ2-5; TRBD1 agrees at 9 bases. With V trimmed by 2 bases and J by 5 bases, 7 bases remained unmatched. CDR3 length: 15 amino acids. Germline V lookup: CDR1 SGHDT, CDR2 YYEEEE. In nucleotides, the CDR3 is TGTGCCAGCAGCTTTAAATTCGGACAGGGGGAGACCCAGTACTTC. Its translation: CASSFKFGQGETQYF.